This T cell receptor (beta chain) was recovered during a study of T cell responses to AZD1222 COVID-19 vaccine. Profiled with immunoSEQ multiplex PCR; TCRdb holds only in-frame clones, not every one. Counted here are around 100,000 clones, around 87% occurring once; the ten biggest clones make up under 4.5%. This clone occurred a few times. Antigen unknown. Study-wide findings and caveats: Following two doses of AZD1222, Spike-specific TCR breadth and depth rose. Baseline serology detected seropositivity in only five or six AZD1222 recipients. White British ancestry dominated among donors, who included more females, and clonal diversity was possibly underestimated. Per reports, nearly half of all spike-specific TCRs target regions that are unmutated in variants.

The CDR3 sequence is 14 residues long. Germline V gives CDR1 MDHEN, CDR2 SYDVKM. The V end was cut by 5 bases, the J end by 0 bases, with 11 bases between. The chain links TRBV28 to TRBJ2-7, with D unclear. The clonotype originates from an adult in good health. The input for sequencing was peripheral blood, taken on day 0 of MenACWY control vaccination. In DNA, the CDR3 is TGTGCCAGCAGTCCTTCAGTCAGCTCCTACGAGCAGTACTTC. Translated, it gives CASSPSVSSYEQYF.